The present TCR beta chain was sequenced within a study of blood T cell repertoires in COVID-19. Authors' data handling: Amplifying reference gene primers gave estimates of nucleated cell counts. Assay used: immunoSEQ multiplex PCR; TCRdb lists only in-frame clones, some missing. The V and J calls and clone size were taken over from that table, and D and trimming were inferred from the DNA. The sample records about 250,000 clones, about 82% being singletons. This CDR3 has 16 residues. Between the trimmed V and J ends, which lost 1 base and 5 bases, there was a span of 13 bases. Germline assignment: CDR1 SGHRS and CDR2 YFSETQ. The Seattle patients joined while their infection was active and were tracked longitudinally afterward.

J is TRBJ1-6 and V is TRBV5-1; D is possibly TRBD1 (5 bases). The specimen sequenced was peripheral blood. The receptor comes from an elderly woman with COVID-19, enrolled during active disease. The CDR3 spells CASSLFGGEDNSPLHF. CDR3 bases: TGCGCCAGCAGCTTGTTCGGAGGGGAAGATAATTCACCCCTCCACTTT.